Shown below are 6 T cell receptor beta chains from a single sample sequenced in a study of shared clonotypes between healthy human individuals. Profiling relied on immunoSEQ multiplex PCR, and the TCRdb table lists in-frame clones only, not all of them. The table lists hundreds of thousands of clones, approximately 95% of them singletons. Sequencing was carried out using naive CD4+ T cells sorted from blood. Subset indicated: CD45RA+ positively selected. The source is a woman in her twenties or thirties in good health.

The rearrangement uses TRBV5-1 and TRBJ2-1; 10 bases fit TRBD1. The CDR3 is 15 amino acids. Trimming took 1 base from V and 4 from J; bases not matched to a gene: 2. The V gene's germline CDR1 is SGHRS and CDR2 YFSETQ. CDR3 protein: CASSLLGQGYNEQFF. Here the CDR3 DNA reads TGCGCCAGCAGCTTGCTGGGACAGGGGTACAATGAGCAGTTCTTC.

The chain joins TRBV4-1 to TRBJ2-4; the match to TRBD2 covers 15 bases. The CDR3 covers 18 residues. Germline V gives CDR1 MGHRA, CDR2 YSYEKL. Trimming removed 1 base from V and 1 base from J; junction bases left unmatched: 2. The CDR3 protein is CASSQGTSGRGAKNIQYF. For the CDR3, the DNA is TGCGCCAGCAGCCAAGGGACTAGCGGGAGGGGGGCCAAAAACATTCAGTACTTC.

This chain joins TRBV19 and TRBJ2-6; a weak D match, TRBD2 (5 bases). CDR1 is LNHDA, CDR2 SQIVND, per germline (reference sequence). This CDR3 comprises 15 residues. Trimming took 8 bases from V and 0 from J, leaving 11 bases between them. The chain's CDR3 is CASRFRGSGANVLTF. The DNA of the CDR3 is TGTGCCAGTCGATTCCGGGGCTCTGGGGCCAACGTCCTGACTTTC.

J is TRBJ2-3 and V is TRBV4-2; 9 bases are a match to TRBD2. Germline V lookup: CDR1 LGHNA, CDR2 YNFKEQ. CDR3 length equals 18 residues. The V segment lost 1 base and the J segment 6 bases; nucleotides outside the gene matches: 14. CDR3: CASSQVPTLSGRGDTQYF. DNA for the CDR3: TGTGCCAGCAGCCAAGTCCCCACCCTTAGCGGGAGAGGTGATACGCAGTATTTT.

CDR3 protein: CASSDNPGGNTIYF. DNA for the CDR3: TGTGCCAGCAGTGATAACCCGGGGGGAAACACCATATATTTT. This sequence joins TRBV2 and TRBJ1-3; D is unclear. This CDR3 spans 14 amino acids. From germline, CDR1 is SNHLY and CDR2 FYNNEI. The V gene lost 3 bases and the J gene lost 4 bases, with 10 bases spanning the gap.

This chain connects TRBV28 to TRBJ2-1, with D perhaps TRBD1 or TRBD2 (5 bases each). The V end lost 8 bases, the J end lost 9 bases, and 17 bases lay between the germline ends. Per germline, CDR1 MDHEN and CDR2 SYDVKM. This CDR3 spans 13 amino acids. The CDR3 DNA reads as TGTGCCAGCGGGCTAGCTTTTAGGGGTGAGCAGTTCTTC. Translation gives CASGLAFRGEQFF.